The sequence of this TCR beta chain was determined in a study of tumor-infiltrating lymphocytes in oesophageal squamous cell carcinoma. TCRdb processed the PCR reads anew with MiXCR; each CDR3 protein has one entry. The table has fewer than 15,000 distinct CDR3 sequences, 51% seen once. This CDR3 comprises 12 residues. V was pared by 5 bases and J by 10 bases, with 12 bases between. Germline lookup yields CDR1 SGHVT and CDR2 SQSDAQ. Sequenced material: blood. The sequence was obtained from a female donor with esophageal squamous cell carcinoma. The chain links TRBV7-4 to TRBJ2-1; D is possibly TRBD2 (5 bases). CDR3 region: CASSPVGAEQFF. CDR3 DNA sequence: TGTGCCAGCAGCCCTGTGGGAGCGGAGCAGTTCTTC.